Reported below is one T cell receptor (beta chain). Its specificity is unknown. This specimen belongs to a study of cytomegalovirus exposure and HLA in healthy donors. General study points: Later analysis identified a missense DCLRE1C variant that was linked to TCR beta V- and J-gene trimming. The study flagged roughly 150 TCR beta chains as cytomegalovirus-associated.

The CDR3 spans 17 residues. The germline V gene has CDR1 SGHTA and CDR2 FQGNSA. V lost 5 bases and J 6 bases, leaving 22 bases between the germline ends. 60 Vbeta and 13 Jbeta primers were used in PCR. Sequenced by immunoSEQ multiplex PCR; TCRdb stores in-frame clones only, minus some. The sample shows just over 200,000 clones, 80% to 85% of them seen only once. The rearrangement joins TRBV7-2 to TRBJ2-2; weak D call: TRBD1 (6 bases). This receptor was identified in a woman aged 35 to 49 in good health and CMV-seronegative. Sequencing input: PBMCs. CDR3 DNA: TGTGCCAGCAGCCTACGGGTTTTACAGGGCATCGCCGGGGAGCTGTTTTTT. As protein: CASSLRVLQGIAGELFF.